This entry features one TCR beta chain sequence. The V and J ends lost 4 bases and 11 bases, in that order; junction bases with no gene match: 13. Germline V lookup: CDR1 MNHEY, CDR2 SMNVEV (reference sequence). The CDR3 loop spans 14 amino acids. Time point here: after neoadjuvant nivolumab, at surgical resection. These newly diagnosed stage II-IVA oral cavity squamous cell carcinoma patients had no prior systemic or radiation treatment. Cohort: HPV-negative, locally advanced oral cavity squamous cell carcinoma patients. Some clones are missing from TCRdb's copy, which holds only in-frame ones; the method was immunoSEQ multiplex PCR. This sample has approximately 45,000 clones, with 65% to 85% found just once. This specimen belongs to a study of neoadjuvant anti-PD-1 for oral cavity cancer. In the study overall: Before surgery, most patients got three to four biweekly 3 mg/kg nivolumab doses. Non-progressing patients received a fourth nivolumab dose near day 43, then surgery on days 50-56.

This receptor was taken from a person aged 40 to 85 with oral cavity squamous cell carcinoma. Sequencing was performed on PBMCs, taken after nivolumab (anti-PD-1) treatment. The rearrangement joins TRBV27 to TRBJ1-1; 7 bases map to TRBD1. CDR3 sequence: CASSSPGRGLDAFF. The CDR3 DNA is TGTGCCAGCAGTTCCCCGGGAAGGGGGCTGGATGCTTTCTTT.